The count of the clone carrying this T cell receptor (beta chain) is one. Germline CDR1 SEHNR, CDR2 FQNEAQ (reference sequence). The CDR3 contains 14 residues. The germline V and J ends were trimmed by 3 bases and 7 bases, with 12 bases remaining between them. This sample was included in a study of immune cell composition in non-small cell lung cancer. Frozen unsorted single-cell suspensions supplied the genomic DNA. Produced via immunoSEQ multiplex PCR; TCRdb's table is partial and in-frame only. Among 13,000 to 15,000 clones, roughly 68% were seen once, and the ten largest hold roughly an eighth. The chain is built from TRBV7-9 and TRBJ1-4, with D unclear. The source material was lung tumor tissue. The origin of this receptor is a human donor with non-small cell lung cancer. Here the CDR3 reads CASSLARTVEKLFF. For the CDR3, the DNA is TGTGCCAGCAGCTTGGCCCGCACCGTTGAAAAACTGTTTTTT.